This T cell receptor (beta chain) was captured in a study of T cell changes during pregnancy in multiple sclerosis (dated by TCRdb to between 2019 and 2020). A note on the overall study: The study examined how the T cell repertoire changed over the course of pregnancy in women with multiple sclerosis.

The CDR3 spans 13 residues, from the cysteine through the phenylalanine. Kept here is only the CDR3 DNA, which spans 39 bases and is read in frame from base 1. CDR1 and CDR2, per the germline V gene, are KGHSH and LQKENI. V sheds 0 bases and J sheds 7 bases, leaving 9 bases between their ends. The library was prepared using the immunoSEQ multiplex PCR assay. TCRdb took over this immuneACCESS table, retaining in-frame rearrangements with V and J assigned. Such tables are incomplete; in checked studies, under half of the missing clones stem from an unresolved V gene, and the remainder is unexplained. The sample has over 100,000 clones on record, around nine tenths of them singletons. 1.5% of the sample goes to the ten largest clones. Points on this clone: Its cognate antigen has yet to be identified. No quality values exist for individual bases; no much larger clone is one base distant.

The sequence came from a female donor with multiple sclerosis, enrolled in a pregnancy study. The sequence links TRBV18 to TRBJ1-2; the D gene cannot be resolved reliably. The sequences come from peripheral blood, collected in the third trimester of pregnancy. In nucleotide form, the sequence is TGTGCCAGCTCACCACCAGTAGGAGTTGGCTACACCTTC. Its protein product is CASSPPVGVGYTF.